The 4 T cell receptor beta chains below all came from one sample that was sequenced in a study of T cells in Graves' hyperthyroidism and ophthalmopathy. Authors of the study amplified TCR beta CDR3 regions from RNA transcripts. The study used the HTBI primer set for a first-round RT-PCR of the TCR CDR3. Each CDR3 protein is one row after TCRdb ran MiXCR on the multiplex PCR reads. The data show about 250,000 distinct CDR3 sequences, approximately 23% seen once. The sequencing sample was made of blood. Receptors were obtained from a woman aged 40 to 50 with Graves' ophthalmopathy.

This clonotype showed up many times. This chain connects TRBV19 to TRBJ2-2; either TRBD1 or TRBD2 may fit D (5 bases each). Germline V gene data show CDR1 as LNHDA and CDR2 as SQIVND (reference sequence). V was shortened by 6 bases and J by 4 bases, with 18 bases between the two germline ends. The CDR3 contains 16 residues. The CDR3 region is CASSTLPGRGTGELFF. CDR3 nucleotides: TGTGCCAGTAGCACTCTGCCGGGACGGGGCACCGGGGAGCTGTTTTTT. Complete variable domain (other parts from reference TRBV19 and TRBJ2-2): DGGITQSPKYLFRKEGQNVTLSCEQNLNHDAMYWYRQDPGQGLRLIYYSQIVNDFQKGDIAEGYSVSREKKESFPLTVTSAQKNPTAFYLCASSTLPGRGTGELFFGEGSRLTVL.

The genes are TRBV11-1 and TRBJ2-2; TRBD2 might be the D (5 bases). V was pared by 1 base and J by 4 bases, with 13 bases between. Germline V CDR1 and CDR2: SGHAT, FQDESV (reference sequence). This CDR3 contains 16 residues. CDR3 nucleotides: TGTGCCAGCAGCTTAGGAGTTAGCGTGGCCACCGGGGAGCTGTTTTTT. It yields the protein CASSLGVSVATGELFF.

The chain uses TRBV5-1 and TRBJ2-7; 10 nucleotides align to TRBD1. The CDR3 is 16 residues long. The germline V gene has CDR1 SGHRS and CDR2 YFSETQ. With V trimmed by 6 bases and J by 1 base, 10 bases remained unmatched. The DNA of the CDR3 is TGCGCCAGCACCGACTTTCGGGACAGGGGATCCTACGAGCAGTACTTC. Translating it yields CASTDFRDRGSYEQYF.

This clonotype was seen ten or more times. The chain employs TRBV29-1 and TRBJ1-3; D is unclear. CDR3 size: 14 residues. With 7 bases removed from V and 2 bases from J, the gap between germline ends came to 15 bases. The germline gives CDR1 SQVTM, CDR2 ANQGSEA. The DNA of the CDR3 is TGCAGCGCCTATGGCGTCGACACTGGAAACACCATATATTTT. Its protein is CSAYGVDTGNTIYF.